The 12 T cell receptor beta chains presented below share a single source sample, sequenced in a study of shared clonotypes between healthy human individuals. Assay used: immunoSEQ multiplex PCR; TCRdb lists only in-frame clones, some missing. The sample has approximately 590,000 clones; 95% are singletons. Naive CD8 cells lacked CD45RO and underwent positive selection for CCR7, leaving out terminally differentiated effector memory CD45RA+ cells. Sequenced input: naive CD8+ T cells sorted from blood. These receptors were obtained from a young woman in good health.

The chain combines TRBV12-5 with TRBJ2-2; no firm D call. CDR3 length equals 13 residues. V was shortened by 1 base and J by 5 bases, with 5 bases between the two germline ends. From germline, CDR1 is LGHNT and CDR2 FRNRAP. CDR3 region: CASGLALTGELFF. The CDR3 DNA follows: TGTGCTAGTGGTTTGGCCTTAACCGGGGAGCTGTTTTTT.

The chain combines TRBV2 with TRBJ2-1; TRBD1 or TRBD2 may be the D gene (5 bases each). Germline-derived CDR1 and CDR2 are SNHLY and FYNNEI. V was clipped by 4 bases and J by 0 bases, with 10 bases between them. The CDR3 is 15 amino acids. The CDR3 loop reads CASSAGPGSYNEQFF. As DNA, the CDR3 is TGTGCCAGCAGTGCGGGACCCGGCTCCTACAATGAGCAGTTCTTC.

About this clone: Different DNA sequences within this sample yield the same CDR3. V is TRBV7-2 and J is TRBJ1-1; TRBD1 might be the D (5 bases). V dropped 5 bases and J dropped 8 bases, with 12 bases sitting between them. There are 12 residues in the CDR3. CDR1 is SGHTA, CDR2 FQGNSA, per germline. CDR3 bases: TGTGCCAGCAGCCTAGGGACGGTCGAAGCTTTCTTT. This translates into CASSLGTVEAFF. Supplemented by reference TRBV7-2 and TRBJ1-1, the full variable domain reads GAGVSQSPSNKVTEKGKDVELRCDPISGHTALYWYRQSLGQGLEFLIYFQGNSAPDKSGLPSDRFSAERTGGSVSTLTIQRTQQEDSAVYLCASSLGTVEAFFGQGTRLTVV.

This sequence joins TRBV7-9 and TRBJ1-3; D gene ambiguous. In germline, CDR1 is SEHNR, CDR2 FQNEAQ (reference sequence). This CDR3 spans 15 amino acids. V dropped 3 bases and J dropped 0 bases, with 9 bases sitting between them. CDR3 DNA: TGTGCCAGCAGCTTTCTCCAGGACTCTGGAAACACCATATATTTT. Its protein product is CASSFLQDSGNTIYF.

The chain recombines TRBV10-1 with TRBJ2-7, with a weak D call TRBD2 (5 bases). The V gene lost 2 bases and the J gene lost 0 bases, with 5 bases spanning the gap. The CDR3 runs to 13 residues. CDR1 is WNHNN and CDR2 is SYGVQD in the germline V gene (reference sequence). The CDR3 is CASSEGSSYEQYF. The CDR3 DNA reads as TGCGCCAGCAGTGAGGGGAGCTCCTACGAGCAGTACTTC.

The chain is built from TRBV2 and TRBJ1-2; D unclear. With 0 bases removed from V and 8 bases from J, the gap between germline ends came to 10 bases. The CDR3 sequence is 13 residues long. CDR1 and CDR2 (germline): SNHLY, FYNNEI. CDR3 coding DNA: TGTGCCAGCAGTGAAGCCATGGATAGCGGCTACACCTTC. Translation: CASSEAMDSGYTF.

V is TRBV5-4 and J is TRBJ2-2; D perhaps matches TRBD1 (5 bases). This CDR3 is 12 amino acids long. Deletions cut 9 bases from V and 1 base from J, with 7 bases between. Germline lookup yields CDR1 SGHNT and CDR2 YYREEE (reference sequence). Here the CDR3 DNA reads TGTGCCATCGGACAGAACACCGGGGAGCTGTTTTTT. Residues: CAIGQNTGELFF.

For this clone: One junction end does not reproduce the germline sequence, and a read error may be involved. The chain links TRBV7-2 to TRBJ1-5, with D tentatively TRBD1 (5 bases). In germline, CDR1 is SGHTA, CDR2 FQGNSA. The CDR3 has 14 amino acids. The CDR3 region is CASSPALGGGYGYF. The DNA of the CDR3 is TGTGCCAGCAGCCCCGCGTTGGGGGGAGGTTACGGTTATTTT.

DNA of the CDR3: TGCGCCAACGGGACAGGCGGTCCCTACGAGCAGTACTTC. Protein: CANGTGGPYEQYF. This rearrangement joins TRBV5-1 to TRBJ2-7, with 8 positions matching TRBD1. The CDR3 loop spans 13 amino acids. V gave up 9 bases and J gave up 2 bases; unmatched junction bases: 7. The germline gives CDR1 SGHRS, CDR2 YFSETQ.

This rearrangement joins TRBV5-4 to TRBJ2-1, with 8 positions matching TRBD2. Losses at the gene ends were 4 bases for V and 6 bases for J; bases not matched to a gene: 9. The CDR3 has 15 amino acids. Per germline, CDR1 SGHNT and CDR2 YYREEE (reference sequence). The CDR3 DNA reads TGTGCCAGCAGCCCTCCCGAGGGACTAGGCAATGAGCAGTTCTTC. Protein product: CASSPPEGLGNEQFF.

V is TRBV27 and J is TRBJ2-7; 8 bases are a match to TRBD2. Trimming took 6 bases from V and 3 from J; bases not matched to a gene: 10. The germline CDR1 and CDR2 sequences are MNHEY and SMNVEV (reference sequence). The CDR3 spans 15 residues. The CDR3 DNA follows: TGTGCCAGCAGCGCATCCAGCGGGGGCTACTACGAGCAGTACTTC. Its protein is CASSASSGGYYEQYF.

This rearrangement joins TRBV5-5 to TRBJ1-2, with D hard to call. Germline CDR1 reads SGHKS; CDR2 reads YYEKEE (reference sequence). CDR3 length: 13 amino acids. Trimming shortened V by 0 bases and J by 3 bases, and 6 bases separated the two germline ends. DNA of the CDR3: TGTGCCAGCAGCTTGGCGGCGGACTATGGCTACACCTTC. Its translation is CASSLAADYGYTF. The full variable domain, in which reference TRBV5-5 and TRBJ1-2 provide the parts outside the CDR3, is DAGVTQSPTHLIKTRGQQVTLRCSPISGHKSVSWYQQVLGQGPQFIFQYYEKEERGRGNFPDRFSARQFPNYSSELNVNALLLGDSALYLCASSLAADYGYTFGSGTRLTVV.